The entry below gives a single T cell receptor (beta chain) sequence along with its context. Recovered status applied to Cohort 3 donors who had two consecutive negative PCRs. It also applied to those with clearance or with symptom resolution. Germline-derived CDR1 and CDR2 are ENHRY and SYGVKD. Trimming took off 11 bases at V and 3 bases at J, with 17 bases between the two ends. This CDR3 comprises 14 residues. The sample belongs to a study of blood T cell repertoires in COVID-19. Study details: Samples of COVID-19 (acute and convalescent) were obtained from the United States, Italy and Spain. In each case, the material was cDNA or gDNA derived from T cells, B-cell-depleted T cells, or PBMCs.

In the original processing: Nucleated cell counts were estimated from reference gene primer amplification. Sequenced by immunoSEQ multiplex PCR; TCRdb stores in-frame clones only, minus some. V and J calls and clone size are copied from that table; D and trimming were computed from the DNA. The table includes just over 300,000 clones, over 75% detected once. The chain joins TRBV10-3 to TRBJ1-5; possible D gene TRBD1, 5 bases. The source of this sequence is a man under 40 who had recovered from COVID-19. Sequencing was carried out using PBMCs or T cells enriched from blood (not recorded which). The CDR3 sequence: CASAGGPINQPQHF. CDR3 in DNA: TGTGCCTCCGCGGGGGGTCCGATCAATCAGCCCCAGCATTTT.